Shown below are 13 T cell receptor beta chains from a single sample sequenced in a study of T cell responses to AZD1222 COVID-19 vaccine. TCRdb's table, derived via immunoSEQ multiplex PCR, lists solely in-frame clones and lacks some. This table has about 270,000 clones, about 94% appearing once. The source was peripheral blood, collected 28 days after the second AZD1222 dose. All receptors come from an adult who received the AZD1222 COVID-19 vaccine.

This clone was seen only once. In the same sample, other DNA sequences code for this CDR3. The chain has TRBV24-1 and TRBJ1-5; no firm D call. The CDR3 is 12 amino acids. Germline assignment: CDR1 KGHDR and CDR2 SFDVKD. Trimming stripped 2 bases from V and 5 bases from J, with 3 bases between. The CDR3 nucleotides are TGTGCCACCAGTGATTCCGATCAGCCCCAGCATTTT. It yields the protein CATSDSDQPQHF.

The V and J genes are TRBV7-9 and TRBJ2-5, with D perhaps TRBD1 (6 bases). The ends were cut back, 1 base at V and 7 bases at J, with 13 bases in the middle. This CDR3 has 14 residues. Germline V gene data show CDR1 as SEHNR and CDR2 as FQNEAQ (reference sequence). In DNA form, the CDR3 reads TGTGCCAGCAGCTTAGAGTCCCTAGGGGGGACCCAGTACTTC. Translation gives CASSLESLGGTQYF.

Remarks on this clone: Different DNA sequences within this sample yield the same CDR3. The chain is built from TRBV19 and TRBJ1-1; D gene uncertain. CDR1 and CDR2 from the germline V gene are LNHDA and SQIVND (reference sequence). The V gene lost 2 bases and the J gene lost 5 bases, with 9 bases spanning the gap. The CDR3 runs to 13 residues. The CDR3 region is CASSILEGTEAFF. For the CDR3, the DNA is TGTGCCAGTAGTATATTGGAGGGAACTGAAGCTTTCTTT.

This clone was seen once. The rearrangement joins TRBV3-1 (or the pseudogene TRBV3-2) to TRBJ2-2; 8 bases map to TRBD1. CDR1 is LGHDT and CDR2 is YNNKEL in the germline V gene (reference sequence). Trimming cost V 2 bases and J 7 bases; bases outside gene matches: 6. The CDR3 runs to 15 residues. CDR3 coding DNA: TGTGCCAGCAGCCAACCATCAGGGGGCAACGGGGAGCTGTTTTTT. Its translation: CASSQPSGGNGELFF.

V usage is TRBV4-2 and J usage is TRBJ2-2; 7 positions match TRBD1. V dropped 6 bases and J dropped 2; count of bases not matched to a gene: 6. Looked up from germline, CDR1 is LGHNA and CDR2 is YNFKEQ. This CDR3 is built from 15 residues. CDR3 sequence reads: CASSPDRLNTGELFF. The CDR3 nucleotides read TGTGCCAGCAGTCCGGACAGGTTAAACACCGGGGAGCTGTTTTTT.

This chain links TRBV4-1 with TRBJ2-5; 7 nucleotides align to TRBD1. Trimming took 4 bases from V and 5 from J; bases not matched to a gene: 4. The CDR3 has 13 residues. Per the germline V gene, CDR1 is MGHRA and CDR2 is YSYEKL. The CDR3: CASSRGQAETQYF. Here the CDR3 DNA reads TGCGCCAGCAGCCGCGGACAGGCGGAGACCCAGTACTTC.

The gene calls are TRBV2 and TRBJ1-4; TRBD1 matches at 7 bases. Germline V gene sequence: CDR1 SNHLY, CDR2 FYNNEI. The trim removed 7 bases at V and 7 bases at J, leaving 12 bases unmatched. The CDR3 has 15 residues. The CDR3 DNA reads TGTGCCAGCACTCTGGGGGAGGGGGCGCTTGAAAAACTGTTTTTT. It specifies CASTLGEGALEKLFF.

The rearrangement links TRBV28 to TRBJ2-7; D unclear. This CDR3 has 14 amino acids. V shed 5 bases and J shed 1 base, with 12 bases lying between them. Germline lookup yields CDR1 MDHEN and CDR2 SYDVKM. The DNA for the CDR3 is TGTGCCAGCAGTCTCCCCGTGGGGTCCTACGAGCAGTACTTC. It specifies CASSLPVGSYEQYF.

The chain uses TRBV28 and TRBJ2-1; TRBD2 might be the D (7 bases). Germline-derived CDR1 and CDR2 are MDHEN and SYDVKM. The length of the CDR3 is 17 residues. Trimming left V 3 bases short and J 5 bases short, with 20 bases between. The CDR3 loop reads CASSLSGGGPGNNEQFF. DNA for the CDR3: TGTGCCAGCAGTTTGTCCGGCGGGGGCCCAGGGAACAATGAGCAGTTCTTC. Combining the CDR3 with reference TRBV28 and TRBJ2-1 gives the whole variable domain DVKVTQSSRYLVKRTGEKVFLECVQDMDHENMFWYRQDPGLGLRLIYFSYDVKMKEKGDIPEGYSVSREKKERFSLILESASTNQTSMYLCASSLSGGGPGNNEQFFGPGTRLTVL.

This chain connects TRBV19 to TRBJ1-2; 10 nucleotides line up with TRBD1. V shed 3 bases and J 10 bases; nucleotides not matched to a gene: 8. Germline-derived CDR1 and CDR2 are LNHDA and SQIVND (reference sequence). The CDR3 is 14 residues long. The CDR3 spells CASSIAGQGSPYTF. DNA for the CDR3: TGTGCCAGTAGTATCGCGGGACAGGGGTCCCCCTACACCTTC.

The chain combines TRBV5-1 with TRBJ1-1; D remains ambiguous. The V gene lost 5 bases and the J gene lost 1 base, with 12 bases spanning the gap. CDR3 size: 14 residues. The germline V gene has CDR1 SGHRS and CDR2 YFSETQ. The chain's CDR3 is CASRDLDGNTEAFF. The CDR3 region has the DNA TGCGCCAGCAGGGACTTAGACGGGAACACTGAAGCTTTCTTT.

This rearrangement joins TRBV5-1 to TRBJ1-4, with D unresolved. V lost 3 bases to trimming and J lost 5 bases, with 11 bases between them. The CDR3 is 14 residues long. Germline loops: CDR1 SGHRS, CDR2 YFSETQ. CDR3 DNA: TGCGCCAGCAGCTCTTCAGTGGAAAATGAAAAACTGTTTTTT. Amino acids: CASSSSVENEKLFF.

As DNA, the CDR3 is TGTGCCAGCAGTGAAGGACTAGCGCTAGAGACCCAGTACTTC. Its protein is CASSEGLALETQYF. This chain links TRBV6-1 with TRBJ2-5, with 8 bases that match TRBD2. The CDR3 runs to 14 residues. The trim removed 1 base at V and 4 bases at J, leaving 2 bases unmatched. Germline V gene sequence: CDR1 MNHNS, CDR2 SASEGT.